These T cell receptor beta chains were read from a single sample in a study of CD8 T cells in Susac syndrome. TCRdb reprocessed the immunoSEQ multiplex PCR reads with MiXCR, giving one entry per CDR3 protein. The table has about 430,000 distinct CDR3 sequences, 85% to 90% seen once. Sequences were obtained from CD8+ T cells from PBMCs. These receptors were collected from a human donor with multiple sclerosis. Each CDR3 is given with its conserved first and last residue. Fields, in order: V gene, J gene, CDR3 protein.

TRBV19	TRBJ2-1	CASSITTGIYNEQFF
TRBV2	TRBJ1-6	CASSEQGLDSPLHF
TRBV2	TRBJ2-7	CASSENPGNSYEQYF
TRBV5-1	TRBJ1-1	CASSLDRGAEAFF
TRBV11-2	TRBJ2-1	CASSLDRLSDGLYNEQFF
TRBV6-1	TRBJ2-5	CASGIGETQYF
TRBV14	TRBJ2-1	CASSHRDRVYNEQFF
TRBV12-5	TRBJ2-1	CASGSVVNRGNEQFF
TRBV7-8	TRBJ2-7	CASSPEGGGTPPSYYEQYF
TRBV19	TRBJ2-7	CASSRGTTYEQYF
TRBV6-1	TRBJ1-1	CASSTGAGTEAFF
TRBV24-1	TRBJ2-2	CATSEPGQGKTGELFF
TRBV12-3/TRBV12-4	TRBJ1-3	CASSSLDRGAGNTIYF
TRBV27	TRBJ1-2	CASSFENGGGYTF
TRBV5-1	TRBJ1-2	CASSVTGVDYGYTF
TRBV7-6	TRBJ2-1	CASSLGGGLAGPSYNEQFF
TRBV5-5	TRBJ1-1	CASTTDWGPNTEAFF
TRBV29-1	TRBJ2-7	CSVEDSGNSYEQYF
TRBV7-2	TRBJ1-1	CASRPNLASSTEAFF
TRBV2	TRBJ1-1	CASSETAPAFF
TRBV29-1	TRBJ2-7	CSVEGQVDEQYF
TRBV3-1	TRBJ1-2	CASSLMRAGDDNYGYTF
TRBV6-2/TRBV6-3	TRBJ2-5	CPRRGTGNKETQYF
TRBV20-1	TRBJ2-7	CSAQAVTFNEQYF
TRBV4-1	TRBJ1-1	CASSQDRVPKNTEAFF
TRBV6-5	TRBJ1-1	CASSYSRNPNTEAFF
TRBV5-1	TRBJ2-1	CASSFYQGTGDNEQFF
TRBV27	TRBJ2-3	CASRPLGRTDTQYF
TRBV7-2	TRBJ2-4	CASSLIEGIAKNIQYF
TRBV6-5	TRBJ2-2	CASSYLPGQGNTGELFF
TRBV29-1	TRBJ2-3	CSGSSDRLTDTQYF
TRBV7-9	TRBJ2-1	CASSQGAGGSSYNEQFF
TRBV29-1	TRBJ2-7	CSVRTSGAYEQYF
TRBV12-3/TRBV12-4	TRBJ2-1	CASSFQGNEQFF
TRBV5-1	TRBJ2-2	CASSLGPSNTGELFF
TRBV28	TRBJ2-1	CASSSTTSGIDNEQFF
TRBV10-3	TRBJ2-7	CAISEAGTGCEQYF
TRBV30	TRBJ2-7	CAQGRESSYEQYF
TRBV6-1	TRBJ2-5	CASTIPGGETQYF
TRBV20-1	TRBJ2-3	CSALWDSEGATDTQYF
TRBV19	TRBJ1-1	CASWGTEAFF
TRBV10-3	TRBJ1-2	CAISDPGTVLFYGYTF
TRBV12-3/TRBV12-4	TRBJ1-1	CASSPTGVNTEAFF
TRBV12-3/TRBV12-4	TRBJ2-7	CASSSRTGLSYEQYF
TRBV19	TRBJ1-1	CASSPVMNTEAFF
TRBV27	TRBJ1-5	CASRPFPLDQPQHF
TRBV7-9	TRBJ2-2	CASSFSRRAGELFF
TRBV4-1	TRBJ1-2	CASSQVNGGGYTF
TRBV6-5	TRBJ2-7	CASSYSSGIFGEQYF
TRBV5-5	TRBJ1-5	CASSNTGTGGNQPQHF
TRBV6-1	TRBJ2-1	CASSAAGSSYNEQFF
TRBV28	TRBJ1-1	CASSWGESTEAFF
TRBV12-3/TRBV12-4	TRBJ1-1	CASSLWDIRGTEAFF
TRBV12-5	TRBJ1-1	CASGFGSGGGLEAFF
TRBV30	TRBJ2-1	CAWSAGVADNEQFF
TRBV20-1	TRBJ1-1	CSARDRLGEAFF
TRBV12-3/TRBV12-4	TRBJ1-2	CASSINPGQSFYGYTF
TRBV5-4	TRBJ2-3	CASSLFGSLRNTDTQYF
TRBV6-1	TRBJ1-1	CASSPPQGTEAFF